This passage covers 20 T cell receptor beta chains from one sample sequenced in a study of cytomegalovirus exposure and HLA in healthy donors. The PCR employed 60 Vbeta primers together with 13 Jbeta primers. TCRdb's table, derived via immunoSEQ multiplex PCR, lists solely in-frame clones and lacks some. The sample contains 150,000 to 200,000 clones, roughly three quarters of which appear only once. Sample: PBMCs. All receptors derive from a woman between 50 and 59 years old in good health and CMV-seropositive.

The chain uses TRBV5-1 and TRBJ1-1; TRBD1 matches at 9 bases. The CDR3 runs to 13 residues. V was clipped by 0 bases and J by 7 bases; unmatched bases: 1. Germline lookup yields CDR1 SGHRS and CDR2 YFSETQ. CDR3 protein: CASSLGTGVEAFF. CDR3 nucleotides: TGCGCCAGCAGCTTGGGGACAGGGGTTGAAGCTTTCTTT.

This chain's CDR3 is CASSKGGQGQGYTF. Here the CDR3 DNA reads TGTGCCAGCAGCAAAGGGGGGCAAGGACAAGGCTACACCTTC. The chain is built from TRBV21-1 and TRBJ1-2; no check of the table's D call, TRBD1, against the DNA was made. TRBV21-1 corresponds to a pseudogene. The CDR3 covers 14 residues.

This clone has more than one count but fewer than ten. The V and J genes are TRBV11-3 and TRBJ1-1, with D unresolved. Germline CDR1 and CDR2: SGHNT and YENEEA. V dropped 5 bases and J dropped 6 bases, with 10 bases sitting between them. The CDR3 extends over 12 amino acids. The CDR3 loop is CASSNSLSEAFF. In DNA, the CDR3 is TGTGCCAGCAGCAATTCCTTATCTGAAGCTTTCTTT.

The chain couples TRBV10-1 to TRBJ1-3, with a possible D match to TRBD1 (5 bases). In germline, CDR1 is WNHNN, CDR2 SYGVQD (reference sequence). This CDR3 comprises 15 residues. The V end was cut by 2 bases, the J end by 0 bases, with 8 bases between. Here the CDR3 DNA reads TGCGCCAGCAGTGAGGGACAAAGCTCTGGAAACACCATATATTTT. Protein: CASSEGQSSGNTIYF.

The chain is built from TRBV6-1 and TRBJ1-2; TRBD1 matches 7 bases. Trimming removed 6 bases from V and 7 bases from J; junction bases left unmatched: 8. The CDR3 is 13 residues long. Germline CDR1 MNHNS, CDR2 SASEGT. Here the CDR3 DNA reads TGTGCCAGCAGAGAGACAGGGATCCGTGGCTACACCTTC. Translation gives CASRETGIRGYTF.

This sequence joins TRBV5-1 and TRBJ2-1, with 8 nucleotides matching TRBD2. V gave up 4 bases and J gave up 1 base; unmatched junction bases: 4. The CDR3 extends over 15 amino acids. Looked up from germline, CDR1 is SGHRS and CDR2 is YFSETQ. The CDR3 loop is CASSPGTSSYNEQFF. The CDR3 DNA follows: TGCGCCAGCAGCCCCGGGACTAGTTCCTACAATGAGCAGTTCTTC.

This chain joins TRBV7-5 and TRBJ1-3; the D segment call TRBD1 is taken from the table without a DNA check. TRBV7-5 is a known pseudogene. The CDR3 runs to 21 residues. The CDR3 loop is CARSLKRLQARKELFGNTIYF. The CDR3 bases are TGTGCCAGAAGCCTAAAAAGGTTGCAGGCTCGAAAAGAACTCTTCGGAAACACCATATATTTT.

The rearrangement joins TRBV2 to TRBJ1-5; weak D call: TRBD1 (5 bases). Trimming stripped 7 bases from V and 9 bases from J, with 16 bases between. Germline CDR1 SNHLY, CDR2 FYNNEI. This CDR3 contains 13 residues. The CDR3 region has the DNA TGTGCCAGCACCCAGGGTGCAGGTGGGCCCCAGCATTTT. It encodes CASTQGAGGPQHF. Full variable domain (outside the CDR3, taken from reference TRBV2 and TRBJ1-5): EPEVTQTPSHQVTQMGQEVILRCVPISNHLYFYWYRQILGQKVEFLVSFYNNEISEKSEIFDDQFSVERPDGSNFTLKIRSTKLEDSAMYFCASTQGAGGPQHFGDGTRLSIL.

This chain uses TRBV5-1 with TRBJ1-2; 7 nucleotides agree with TRBD1. The ends lost 4 bases at V and 4 bases at J; junction bases unmatched: 10. CDR1 and CDR2 from the germline V gene are SGHRS and YFSETQ. CDR3 length equals 15 residues. The CDR3 DNA reads TGCGCCAGCAGCGGCACAGGGGCGCAGGTCTATGGCTACACCTTC. This codes for CASSGTGAQVYGYTF.

J is TRBJ2-3 and V is TRBV6-1; 13 positions match TRBD2. The J segment lost 5 bases and the V segment lost 8 bases, leaving 7 bases of the junction unmatched. In germline, CDR1 is MNHNS, CDR2 SASEGT. The CDR3 covers 15 residues. This CDR3 reads CASGTSGGALDTQYF. The CDR3 nucleotides read TGTGCCAGCGGTACTAGCGGGGGGGCATTAGATACGCAGTATTTT.

In DNA form, the CDR3 reads TGTGCCAGCAGCCAAGATATAGCCTACAATGAGCAGTTCTTC. It specifies CASSQDIAYNEQFF. This sequence joins TRBV4-2 and TRBJ2-1; D uncertain. CDR1 is LGHNA, CDR2 YNFKEQ, per germline. This CDR3 spans 14 amino acids. V was trimmed by 0 bases and J by 2 bases, leaving 5 bases between them.

V and J are TRBV5-1 and TRBJ2-1; D is unresolved. This CDR3 contains 19 residues. V lost 4 bases to trimming and J lost 0 bases, with 23 bases between them. Looked up from germline, CDR1 is SGHRS and CDR2 is YFSETQ. This chain's CDR3 is CASSPLIGTGPPSYNEQFF. CDR3 bases: TGCGCCAGCAGCCCCCTTATAGGAACTGGGCCCCCCTCCTACAATGAGCAGTTCTTC.

This clone occurred once. The rearrangement uses TRBV5-1 and TRBJ2-7; TRBD1 agrees at 7 bases. CDR1 is SGHRS, CDR2 YFSETQ, per germline. V lost 2 bases, J lost 5 bases, and 4 bases stayed unmatched. CDR3 length equals 13 residues. The CDR3 loop is CASSFRTGHEQYF. The CDR3 nucleotides are TGCGCCAGCAGCTTCCGGACAGGACACGAGCAGTACTTC.

A single count supports this clone. V and J are TRBV4-2 and TRBJ1-3; TRBD1 matches at 8 bases. Germline assignment: CDR1 LGHNA and CDR2 YNFKEQ. The CDR3 covers 17 residues. The ends lost 1 base at V and 3 bases at J; junction bases unmatched: 8. CDR3 amino acids: CASSQAPQGGNGNTIYF. CDR3 coding DNA: TGTGCCAGCAGCCAAGCCCCACAGGGGGGAAATGGAAACACCATATATTTT.

The V gene is TRBV2, the J gene TRBJ1-2, with TRBD1 identical over 8 bases. The CDR3 is 12 residues long. Trimming removed 6 bases from V and 7 bases from J; junction bases left unmatched: 4. CDR1 and CDR2 from the germline V gene are SNHLY and FYNNEI. CDR3 region: CASRTGVTGYTF. The CDR3 coding sequence is TGTGCCAGCAGGACAGGGGTGACTGGCTACACCTTC.

Only a few counts were recorded for this clone. The V gene is TRBV5-4, the J gene TRBJ2-1; TRBD2 matches 9 bases. The CDR3 loop spans 15 amino acids. With 3 bases clipped from V and 2 bases from J, the junction kept 3 bases outside the gene matches. Germline-derived CDR1 and CDR2 are SGHNT and YYREEE (reference sequence). CDR3 sequence reads: CASSSTSGAYNEQFF. The CDR3 bases are TGTGCCAGCAGCTCGACTAGCGGAGCCTACAATGAGCAGTTCTTC.

This chain links TRBV5-4 with TRBJ1-5, with 9 nucleotides matching TRBD1. In germline, CDR1 is SGHNT, CDR2 YYREEE (reference sequence). The V segment lost 4 bases and the J segment 5 bases; nucleotides outside the gene matches: 7. The CDR3 has 15 residues. CDR3 sequence reads: CASSLQGQGYQPQHF. Here the CDR3 DNA reads TGTGCCAGCAGCCTCCAGGGACAGGGTTATCAGCCCCAGCATTTT.

The chain carries TRBV5-5 and TRBJ2-7; D is possibly TRBD2 (5 bases). The germline gives CDR1 SGHKS, CDR2 YYEKEE (reference sequence). CDR3 size: 15 residues. The V and J ends lost 3 bases and 2 bases respectively, with 15 bases between them. The CDR3 DNA reads TGTGCCAGCAGCTCGGACTGGAGTAAGACCTACGAGCAGTACTTC. Amino acids: CASSSDWSKTYEQYF.

The chain links TRBV10-1 to TRBJ2-7; D might be TRBD1 (5 bases). Per the germline V gene, CDR1 is WNHNN and CDR2 is SYGVQD (reference sequence). V gave up 6 bases and J gave up 2 bases, with 11 bases separating them. The CDR3 covers 13 residues. CDR3 DNA: TGCGCCAGCAGAGGCAGGGAAGCCTACGAGCAGTACTTC. Translation: CASRGREAYEQYF.

The rearrangement links TRBV5-1 to TRBJ1-4; D may be TRBD1 (5 bases). CDR1 SGHRS and CDR2 YFSETQ come from the germline V gene. This CDR3 has 14 amino acids. V was trimmed by 5 bases and J by 4 bases, leaving 12 bases between them. For the CDR3, the DNA is TGCGCCAGCAGACGGGGGGAGGGTAATGAAAAACTGTTTTTT. Translated, it gives CASRRGEGNEKLFF. The full variable domain, with the rest looked up from reference TRBV5-1 and TRBJ1-4, is KAGVTQTPRYLIKTRGQQVTLSCSPISGHRSVSWYQQTPGQGLQFLFEYFSETQRNKGNFPGRFSGRQFSNSRSEMNVSTLELGDSALYLCASRRGEGNEKLFFGSGTQLSVL.